This TCR beta chain comes out of a study of regulatory T cells in long-lasting Graves disease. The study, taken as a whole, reports: Few sampled subjects may have lowered accuracy.

Building of the TCR beta libraries involved iRepertoire HTBI primers and Arm-PCR of CDR3 regions. MiXCR was run by TCRdb on the multiplex PCR reads, yielding one entry per CDR3 protein. The data contain 200,000 to 250,000 distinct CDR3 sequences, about 19% of them singletons. The CDR3 consists of 14 residues. From germline, CDR1 is WNHNN and CDR2 SYGVQD (reference sequence). Trimming shortened V by 8 bases and J by 2 bases, and 13 bases separated the two germline ends. The sample's time point: newly diagnosed GD, antithyroid drugs for less than 3 months. RNA extracted from PBMCs served as the sequencing template. Roughly 10-milliliter peripheral blood samples went into EDTA tubes. This clonotype was observed at least ten times. The antigen is undetermined. In addition, the sample was reused for a study of T cells in Graves' hyperthyroidism and ophthalmopathy. That study adds: The HTBI primer set drove a first-round RT-PCR of the TCR CDR3. Blood also contained most expanded thyroid clonotypes above 0.001.

This receptor was obtained from a woman aged 25 to 39 with Graves disease. This sample comprised peripheral blood mononuclear cells (PBMCs), obtained at new diagnosis, from a patient treated with antithyroid drugs. This sequence joins TRBV10-1 and TRBJ1-3, with TRBD1 as a possible D gene (6 bases). Here the CDR3 reads CASGSQGTGNTIYF. CDR3 DNA sequence: TGCGCCAGCGGGAGCCAGGGGACTGGAAACACCATATATTTT.